Given below is one TCR beta chain in context. This clonotype was observed at least ten times. Its antigen remains unidentified. Base qualities are not at hand, and no much larger clone is one base apart. Data came from an Illumina Genome Analyzer IIx. The raw public data were reprocessed by TCRdb itself: fastp quality trimming at Q25, MiXCR clonotype calling, in-frame beta chains only. Records with the same CDR3 protein are collapsed into one entry carrying the most frequent genes and DNA. Across this sample there are about 29,000 distinct CDR3 sequences, with 15% to 20% seen only once. The top ten hold roughly 3.4% of the sample. This sample was included in a study of patients with pleural tuberculosis (dated by TCRdb to between 2012 and 2015). From the cysteine through the phenylalanine, the CDR3 covers 17 amino acids. Only the CDR3 portion is preserved as DNA: 51 bases, with reading frame beginning at the first base. V and J are trimmed by 0 bases and 6 bases, and the gene matches miss 7 bases of the junction. CDR1 and CDR2 are drawn from the germline V gene: LGHNA, YSLEER.

This TCR derives from a human donor with pleural tuberculosis. The chain employs TRBV4-3 and TRBJ1-6; 8 central nucleotides agree with TRBD1. Sequenced: peripheral blood. Here the CDR3 is given as CASSQDAQGAGNSPLHF. In nucleotides, the sequence is TGCGCCAGCAGCCAAGATGCTCAGGGGGCAGGTAATTCACCCCTCCACTTT.